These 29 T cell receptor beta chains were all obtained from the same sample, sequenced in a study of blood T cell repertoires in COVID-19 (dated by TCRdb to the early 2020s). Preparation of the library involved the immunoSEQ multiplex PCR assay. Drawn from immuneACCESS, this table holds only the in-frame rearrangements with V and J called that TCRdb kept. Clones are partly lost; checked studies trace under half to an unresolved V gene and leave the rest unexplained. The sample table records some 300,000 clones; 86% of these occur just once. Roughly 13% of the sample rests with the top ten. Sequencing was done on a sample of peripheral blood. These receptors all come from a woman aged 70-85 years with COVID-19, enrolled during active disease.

This chain's CDR3 is CASSVGGTGTYGYTF. CDR3 DNA: TGTGCCAGTAGTGTAGGGGGGACAGGCACCTATGGCTACACCTTC. This chain links TRBV19 with TRBJ1-2; 8 bases match TRBD1. V lost 5 bases and J lost 4; bases outside the gene matches: 9. CDR3 size: 15 residues. From germline, CDR1 is LNHDA and CDR2 SQIVND (reference sequence).

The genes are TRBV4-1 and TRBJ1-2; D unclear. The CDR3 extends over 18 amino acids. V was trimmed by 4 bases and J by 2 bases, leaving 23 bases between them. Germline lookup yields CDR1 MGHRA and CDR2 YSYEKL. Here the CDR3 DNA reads TGCGCCAGCAGCCCACATCAGGCACAGACCCTGCTGAACTATGGCTACACCTTC. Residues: CASSPHQAQTLLNYGYTF.

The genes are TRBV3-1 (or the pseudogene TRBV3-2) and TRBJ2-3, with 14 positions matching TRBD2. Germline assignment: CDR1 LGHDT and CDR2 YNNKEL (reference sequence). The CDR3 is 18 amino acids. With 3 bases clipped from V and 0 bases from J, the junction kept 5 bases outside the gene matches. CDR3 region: CASSHGTSGGLSTDTQYF. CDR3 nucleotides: TGTGCCAGCAGCCACGGGACTAGCGGGGGCCTTAGCACAGATACGCAGTATTTT.

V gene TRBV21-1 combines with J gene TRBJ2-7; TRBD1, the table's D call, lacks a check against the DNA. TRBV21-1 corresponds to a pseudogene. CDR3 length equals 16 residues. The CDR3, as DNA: TGTGCCAGCAGCAAGCGAGAGGGGGACAGGGCAGGCGAGCAGTACTTC. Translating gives CASSKREGDRAGEQYF.

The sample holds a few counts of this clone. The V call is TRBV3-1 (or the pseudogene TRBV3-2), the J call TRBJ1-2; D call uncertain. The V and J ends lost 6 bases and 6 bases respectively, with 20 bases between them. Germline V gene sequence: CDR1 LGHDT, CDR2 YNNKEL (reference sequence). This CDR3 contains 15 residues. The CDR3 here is CASSSSIGPRDGYTF. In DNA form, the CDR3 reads TGTGCCAGCAGTTCTAGTATAGGCCCTAGAGATGGCTACACCTTC.

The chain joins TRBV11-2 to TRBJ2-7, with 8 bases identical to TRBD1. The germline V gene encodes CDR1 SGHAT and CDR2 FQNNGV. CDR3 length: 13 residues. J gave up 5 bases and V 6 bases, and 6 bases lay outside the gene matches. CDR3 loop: CASRRTGRNEQYF. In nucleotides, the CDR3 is TGTGCCAGCAGGCGGACAGGGAGGAACGAGCAGTACTTC.

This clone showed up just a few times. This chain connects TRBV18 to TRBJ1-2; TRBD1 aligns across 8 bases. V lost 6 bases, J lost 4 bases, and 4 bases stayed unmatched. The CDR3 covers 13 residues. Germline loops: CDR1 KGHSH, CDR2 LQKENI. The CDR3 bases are TGTGCCAGCTCCGGACAGGGTCTCTATGGCTACACCTTC. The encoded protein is CASSGQGLYGYTF.

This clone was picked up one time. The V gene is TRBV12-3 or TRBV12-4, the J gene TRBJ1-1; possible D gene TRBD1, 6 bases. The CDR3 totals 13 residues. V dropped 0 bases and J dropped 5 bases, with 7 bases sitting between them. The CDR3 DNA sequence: TGTGCCAGCAGTTTAGCCAGGGGAACTGAAGCTTTCTTT. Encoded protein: CASSLARGTEAFF.

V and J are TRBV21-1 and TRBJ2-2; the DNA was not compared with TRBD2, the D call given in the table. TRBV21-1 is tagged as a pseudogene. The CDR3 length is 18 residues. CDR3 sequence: CASSKAPTSGGAAGELFF. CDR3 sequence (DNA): TGTGCCAGCAGCAAAGCCCCTACTAGCGGGGGGGCCGCCGGGGAGCTGTTTTTT.

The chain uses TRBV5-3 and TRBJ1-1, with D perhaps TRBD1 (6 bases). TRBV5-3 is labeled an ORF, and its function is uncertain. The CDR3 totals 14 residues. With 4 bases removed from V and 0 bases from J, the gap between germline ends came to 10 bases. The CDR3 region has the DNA TGTGCCAGAAGCAGGACAGCTTTGAACACTGAAGCTTTCTTT. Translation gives CARSRTALNTEAFF.

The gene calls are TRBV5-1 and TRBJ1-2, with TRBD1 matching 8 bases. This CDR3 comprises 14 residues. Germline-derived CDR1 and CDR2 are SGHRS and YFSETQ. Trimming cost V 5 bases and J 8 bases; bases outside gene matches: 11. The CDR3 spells CASREGQGAEGYTF. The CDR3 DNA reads TGCGCCAGCAGGGAGGGGCAGGGGGCGGAAGGCTACACCTTC.

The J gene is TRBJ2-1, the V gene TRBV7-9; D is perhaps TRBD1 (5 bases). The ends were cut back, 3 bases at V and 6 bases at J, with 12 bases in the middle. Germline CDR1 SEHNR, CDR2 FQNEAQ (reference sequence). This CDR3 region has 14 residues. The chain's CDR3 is CASSLPGPGNEQFF. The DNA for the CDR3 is TGTGCCAGCAGCTTGCCAGGGCCAGGCAATGAGCAGTTCTTC.

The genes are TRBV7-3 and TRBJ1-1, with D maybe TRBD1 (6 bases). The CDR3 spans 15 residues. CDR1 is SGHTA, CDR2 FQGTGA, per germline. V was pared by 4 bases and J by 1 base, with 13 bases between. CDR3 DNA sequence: TGTGCCAGCAGCTCGACAGGAGGTTCGAACACTGAAGCTTTCTTT. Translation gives CASSSTGGSNTEAFF.

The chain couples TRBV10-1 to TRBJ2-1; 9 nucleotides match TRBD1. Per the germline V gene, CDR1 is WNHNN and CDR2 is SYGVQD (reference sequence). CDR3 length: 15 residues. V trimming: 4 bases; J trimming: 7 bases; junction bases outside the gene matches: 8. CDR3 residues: CASSAGTGNRNEQFF. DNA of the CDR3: TGCGCCAGCAGTGCCGGGACAGGGAATAGGAATGAGCAGTTCTTC.

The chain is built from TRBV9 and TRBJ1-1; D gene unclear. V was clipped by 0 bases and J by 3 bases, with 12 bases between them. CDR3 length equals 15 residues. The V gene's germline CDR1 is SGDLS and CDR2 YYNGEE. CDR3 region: CASSVGGSWDTEAFF. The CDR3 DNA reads TGTGCCAGCAGCGTAGGTGGGAGTTGGGACACTGAAGCTTTCTTT.

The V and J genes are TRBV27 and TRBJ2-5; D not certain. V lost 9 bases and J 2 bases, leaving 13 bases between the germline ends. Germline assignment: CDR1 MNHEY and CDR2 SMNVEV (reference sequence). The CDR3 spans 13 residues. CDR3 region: CASPEWLQETQYF. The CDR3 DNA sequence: TGTGCCAGTCCGGAGTGGTTACAAGAGACCCAGTACTTC.

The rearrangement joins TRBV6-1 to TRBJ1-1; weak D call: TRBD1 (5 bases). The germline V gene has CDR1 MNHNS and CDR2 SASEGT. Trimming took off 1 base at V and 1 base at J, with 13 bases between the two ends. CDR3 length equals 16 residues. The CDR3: CASSEVPRGGNTEAFF. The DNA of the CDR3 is TGTGCCAGCAGTGAAGTTCCTCGGGGGGGGAACACTGAAGCTTTCTTT.

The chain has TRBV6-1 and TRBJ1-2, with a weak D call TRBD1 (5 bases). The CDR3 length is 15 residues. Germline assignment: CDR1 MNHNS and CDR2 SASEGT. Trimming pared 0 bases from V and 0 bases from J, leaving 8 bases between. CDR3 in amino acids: CASSEAQGTNYGYTF. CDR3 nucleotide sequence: TGTGCCAGCAGTGAAGCGCAGGGAACTAACTATGGCTACACCTTC.

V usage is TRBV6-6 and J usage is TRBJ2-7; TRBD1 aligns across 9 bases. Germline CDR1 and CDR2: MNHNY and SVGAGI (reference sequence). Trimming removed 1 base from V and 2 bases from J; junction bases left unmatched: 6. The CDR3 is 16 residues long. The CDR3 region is CASSYYAGQGTYEQYF. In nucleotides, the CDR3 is TGTGCCAGCAGTTACTATGCGGGACAGGGAACCTACGAGCAGTACTTC.

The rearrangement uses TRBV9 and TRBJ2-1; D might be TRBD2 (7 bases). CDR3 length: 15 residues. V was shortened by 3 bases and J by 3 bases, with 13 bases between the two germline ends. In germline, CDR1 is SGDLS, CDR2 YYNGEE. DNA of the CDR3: TGTGCCAGCAGCGCGGAGGGGGACTACTACAATGAGCAGTTCTTC. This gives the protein CASSAEGDYYNEQFF.

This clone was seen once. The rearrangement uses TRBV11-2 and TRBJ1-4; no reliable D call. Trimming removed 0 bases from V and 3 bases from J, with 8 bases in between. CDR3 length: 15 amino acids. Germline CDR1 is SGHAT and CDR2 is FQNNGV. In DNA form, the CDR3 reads TGTGCCAGCAGCTTAGAACACCGCCCTAATGAAAAACTGTTTTTT. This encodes CASSLEHRPNEKLFF.

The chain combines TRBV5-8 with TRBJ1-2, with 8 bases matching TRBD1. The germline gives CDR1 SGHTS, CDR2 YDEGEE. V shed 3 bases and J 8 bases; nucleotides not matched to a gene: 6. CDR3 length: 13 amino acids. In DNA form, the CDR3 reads TGTGCCAGCAGCTCCGGACAGGGTAAAGGCTACACCTTC. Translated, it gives CASSSGQGKGYTF.

CDR3 sequence (DNA): TGTGCCAGCAGTTACTCCTACCTACCCGGGTACAATGAGCAGTTCTTC. Amino acids: CASSYSYLPGYNEQFF. The chain has TRBV6-5 and TRBJ2-1; D uncertain. Germline V gene lookup returns CDR1 MNHEY and CDR2 SVGAGI. This CDR3 contains 16 residues. Trimming took 0 bases from V and 4 from J, leaving 13 bases between them.

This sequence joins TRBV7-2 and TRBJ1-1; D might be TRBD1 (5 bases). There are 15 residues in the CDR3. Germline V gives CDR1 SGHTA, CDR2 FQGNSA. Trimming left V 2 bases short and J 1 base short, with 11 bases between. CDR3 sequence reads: CASSLFAGKNTEAFF. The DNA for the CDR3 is TGTGCCAGCAGCTTATTTGCAGGGAAGAACACTGAAGCTTTCTTT.

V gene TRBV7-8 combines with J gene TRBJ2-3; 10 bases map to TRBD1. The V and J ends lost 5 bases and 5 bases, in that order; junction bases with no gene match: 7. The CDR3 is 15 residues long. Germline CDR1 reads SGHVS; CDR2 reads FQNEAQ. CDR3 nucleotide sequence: TGTGCCAGCAGCCGGCGCCGGGACAGGGGAGATACGCAGTATTTT. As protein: CASSRRRDRGDTQYF.

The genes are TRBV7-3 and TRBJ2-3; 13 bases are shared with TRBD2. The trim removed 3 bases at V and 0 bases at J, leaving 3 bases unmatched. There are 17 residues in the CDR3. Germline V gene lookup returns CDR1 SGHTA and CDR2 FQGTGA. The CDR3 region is CASSFGTSGASTDTQYF. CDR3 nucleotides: TGTGCCAGCAGCTTCGGGACTAGCGGGGCAAGCACAGATACGCAGTATTTT.

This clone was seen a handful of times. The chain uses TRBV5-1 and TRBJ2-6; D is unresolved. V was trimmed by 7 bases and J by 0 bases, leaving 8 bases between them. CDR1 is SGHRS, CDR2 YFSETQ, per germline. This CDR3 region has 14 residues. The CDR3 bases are TGCGCCAGCGCTTCCGGCTCTGGGGCCAACGTCCTGACTTTC. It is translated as CASASGSGANVLTF.

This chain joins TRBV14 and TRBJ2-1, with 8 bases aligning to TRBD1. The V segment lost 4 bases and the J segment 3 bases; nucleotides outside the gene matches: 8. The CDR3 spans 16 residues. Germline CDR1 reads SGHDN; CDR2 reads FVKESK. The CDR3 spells CASSRQGIYLYNEQFF. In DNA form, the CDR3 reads TGTGCCAGCAGCCGACAGGGGATTTACCTCTACAATGAGCAGTTCTTC.

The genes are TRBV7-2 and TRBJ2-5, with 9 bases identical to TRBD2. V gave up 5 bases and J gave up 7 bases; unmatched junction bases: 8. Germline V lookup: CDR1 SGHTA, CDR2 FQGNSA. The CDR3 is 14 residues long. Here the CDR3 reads CASSRLAGLGTQYF. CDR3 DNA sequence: TGTGCCAGCAGCAGGCTAGCGGGACTTGGGACCCAGTACTTC.